This section outlines one T cell receptor (beta chain) sequence together with its context. The target of this receptor is not known. One base away there is no much larger clone; base qualities are not given. TCRbeta CDR3 regions were amplified from genomic DNA by means of the immunoSEQ Assay, a bias-controlled multiplex PCR. As for the original processing: The number of nucleated cells in each sample was estimated from the amplification of reference gene primers within the assay. Sequence reads were collapsed and filtered to measure the absolute abundance of every unique TCRbeta CDR3 rearrangement. For each sample, productive Simpson clonality was calculated as the square root of Simpson's diversity index across productive rearrangements. Held by TCRdb, this immuneACCESS table contains in-frame sequences only and omits some clones. Under half of the omission traces to an unresolved V gene where checked; the cause of the rest is unknown. V and J calls and clone size come straight from that table; D and trimming were deduced from the DNA. Across this sample there are 200,000 to 250,000 clones, with approximately 81% seen only once. The top ten constitute about 5.1% of the sample.

For CDR1 and CDR2, the germline V gene (reference sequence) lists MNHNY and SVGAGI. V is cut by 0 bases and J by 6 bases, and the space between the germline ends is 14 bases. Taken from cysteine to phenylalanine, the CDR3 has 16 residues. Only the CDR3 DNA stays, 48 bases, in frame from base 1. This specimen belongs to a study of blood T cell repertoires in COVID-19 (TCRdb year 2020). For context, the study as a whole: Samples covering the acute and convalescent phases of COVID-19 were provided by collaborators in the United States, Italy and Spain. The prospective study material was composed of cDNA or gDNA derived from T cells, B-cell-depleted T cells, or PBMCs. Subjects who had been exposed to COVID-19, were actively infected with it, or had recovered from it provided the deeply sampled blood TCRbeta repertoires that made up the dataset. The repertoires were released in a freely available public database meant as a resource for research on the immune response to SARS-CoV-2. Samples came from the ongoing ImmuneRACE study (first 160 participants) plus 1,254 subjects from 6 global collaborators. The sample metadata nearly always contained a de-identified subject ID, COVID-19 status, age in years and sex. Where available, HLA class I and class II types were obtained from metadata supplied by the sample provider rather than from assay-based typing.

Samples from volunteer blood donors who had recovered from COVID-19 were contributed by a second Seattle source. Whole blood was collected in K2EDTA tubes by collaborating institutions according to the institutions' own protocols. For TCRbeta analysis, collaborators shipped samples as frozen whole blood, isolated PBMCs, or DNA extracted from either of those sample types. General study outcomes and caveats: Clinical and demographic metadata were provided uncurated, with the amount varying by source and participant.

Sequencing was done on a sample of peripheral blood. The V and J segments used are TRBV6-6 and TRBJ2-2; TRBD2 is a possible D gene, resting on 5 matching bases. The clonotype comes from a woman aged 55-69 years who had recovered from COVID-19. CDR3 reads: CASSYSKLGRPGELFF. DNA sequence: TGTGCCAGCAGTTACTCGAAACTAGGCAGACCCGGGGAGCTGTTTTTT.